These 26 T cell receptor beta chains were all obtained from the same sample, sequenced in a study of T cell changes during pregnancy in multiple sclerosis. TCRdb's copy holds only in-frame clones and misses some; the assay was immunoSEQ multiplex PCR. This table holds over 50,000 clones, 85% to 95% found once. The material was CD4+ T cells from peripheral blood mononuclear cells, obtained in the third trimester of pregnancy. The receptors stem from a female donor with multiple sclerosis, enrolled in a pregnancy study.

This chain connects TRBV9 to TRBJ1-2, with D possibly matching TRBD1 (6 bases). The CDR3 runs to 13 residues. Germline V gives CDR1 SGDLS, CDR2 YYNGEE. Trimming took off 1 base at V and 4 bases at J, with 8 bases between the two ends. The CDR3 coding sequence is TGTGCCAGCAGCGTATTAGGGGGCTATGGCTACACCTTC. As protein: CASSVLGGYGYTF.

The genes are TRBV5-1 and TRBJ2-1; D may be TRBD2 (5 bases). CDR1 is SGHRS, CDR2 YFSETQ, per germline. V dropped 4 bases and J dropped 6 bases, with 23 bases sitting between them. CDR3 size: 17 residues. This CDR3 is CASSLEMRLGLANEQFF. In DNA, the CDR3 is TGCGCCAGCAGCCTGGAGATGAGATTAGGACTTGCCAATGAGCAGTTCTTC.

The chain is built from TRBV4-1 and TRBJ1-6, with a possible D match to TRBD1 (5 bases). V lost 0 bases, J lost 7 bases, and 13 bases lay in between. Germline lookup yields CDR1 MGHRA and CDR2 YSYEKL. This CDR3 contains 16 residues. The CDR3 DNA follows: TGCGCCAGCAGCCAAGATACCGGCAGGGTCAATTCACCCCTCCACTTT. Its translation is CASSQDTGRVNSPLHF.

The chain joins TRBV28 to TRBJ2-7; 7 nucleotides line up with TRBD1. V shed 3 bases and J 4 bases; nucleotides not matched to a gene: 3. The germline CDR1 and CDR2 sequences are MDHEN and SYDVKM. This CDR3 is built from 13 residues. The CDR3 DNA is TGTGCCAGCAGTTTGCCAGGGGGATACGAGCAGTACTTC. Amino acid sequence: CASSLPGGYEQYF.

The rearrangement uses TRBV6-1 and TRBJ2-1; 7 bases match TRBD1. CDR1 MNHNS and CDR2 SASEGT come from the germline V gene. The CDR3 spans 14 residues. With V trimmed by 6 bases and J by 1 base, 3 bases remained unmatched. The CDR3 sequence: CASRTGSSYNEQFF. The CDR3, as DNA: TGTGCCAGCAGGACAGGGAGTTCCTACAATGAGCAGTTCTTC.

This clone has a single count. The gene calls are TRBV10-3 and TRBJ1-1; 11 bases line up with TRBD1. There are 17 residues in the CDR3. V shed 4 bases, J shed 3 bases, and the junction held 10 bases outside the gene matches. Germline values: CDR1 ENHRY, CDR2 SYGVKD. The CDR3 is CAISGTGGSYADTEAFF. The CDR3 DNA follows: TGTGCCATCAGTGGGACAGGGGGCTCCTATGCCGACACTGAAGCTTTCTTT.

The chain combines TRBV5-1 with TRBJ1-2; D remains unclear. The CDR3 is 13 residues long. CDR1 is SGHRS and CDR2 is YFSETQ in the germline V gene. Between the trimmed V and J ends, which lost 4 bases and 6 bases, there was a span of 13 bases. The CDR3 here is CASSLANTDGYTF. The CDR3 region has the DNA TGCGCCAGCAGCCTGGCTAATACCGATGGCTACACCTTC.

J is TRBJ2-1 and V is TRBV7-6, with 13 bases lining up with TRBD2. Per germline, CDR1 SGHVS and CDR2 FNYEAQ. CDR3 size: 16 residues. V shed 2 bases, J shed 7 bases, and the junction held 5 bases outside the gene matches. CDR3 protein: CASSLRTSGSFNEQFF. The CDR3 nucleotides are TGTGCCAGCAGCTTAAGGACTAGCGGGAGTTTTAATGAGCAGTTCTTC.

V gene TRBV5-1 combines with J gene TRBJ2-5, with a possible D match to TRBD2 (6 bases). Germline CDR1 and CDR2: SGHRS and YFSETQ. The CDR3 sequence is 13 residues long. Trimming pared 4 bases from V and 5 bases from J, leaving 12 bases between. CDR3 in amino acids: CASSPEGLETQYF. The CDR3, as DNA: TGCGCCAGCAGCCCGGAGGGGTTGGAGACCCAGTACTTC.

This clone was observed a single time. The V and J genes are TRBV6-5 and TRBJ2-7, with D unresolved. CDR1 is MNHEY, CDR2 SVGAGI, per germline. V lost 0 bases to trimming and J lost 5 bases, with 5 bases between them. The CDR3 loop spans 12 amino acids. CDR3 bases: TGTGCCAGCAGTTACTCGAAGCACGAGCAGTACTTC. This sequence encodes CASSYSKHEQYF.

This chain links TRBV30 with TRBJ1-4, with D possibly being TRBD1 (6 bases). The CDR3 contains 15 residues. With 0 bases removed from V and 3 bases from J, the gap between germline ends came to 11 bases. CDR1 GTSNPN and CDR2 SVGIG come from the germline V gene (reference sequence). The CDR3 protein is CAWSVGGAPNEKLFF. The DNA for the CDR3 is TGTGCCTGGAGTGTGGGGGGGGCCCCTAATGAAAAACTGTTTTTT.

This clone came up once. The CDR3 coding sequence is TGCGCCAGCGCCCTAACCGGGACAGGGGATTACGAGCAGTACTTC. It translates to CASALTGTGDYEQYF. The rearrangement joins TRBV5-1 to TRBJ2-7; 10 nucleotides agree with TRBD1. In germline, CDR1 is SGHRS, CDR2 YFSETQ. V shed 7 bases, J shed 4 bases, and the junction held 11 bases outside the gene matches. CDR3 size: 15 residues.

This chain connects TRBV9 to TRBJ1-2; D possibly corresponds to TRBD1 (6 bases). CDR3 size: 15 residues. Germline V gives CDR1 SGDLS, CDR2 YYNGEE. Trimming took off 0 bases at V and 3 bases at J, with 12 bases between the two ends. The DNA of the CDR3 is TGTGCCAGCAGCGTAGGGGCAGGGGCGGACTATGGCTACACCTTC. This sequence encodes CASSVGAGADYGYTF.

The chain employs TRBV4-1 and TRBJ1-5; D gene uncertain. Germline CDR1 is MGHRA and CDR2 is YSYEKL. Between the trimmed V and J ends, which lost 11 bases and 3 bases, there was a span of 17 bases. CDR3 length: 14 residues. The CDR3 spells CAGKCRVDNQPQHF. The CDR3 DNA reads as TGCGCCGGAAAATGCCGGGTGGACAATCAGCCCCAGCATTTT.

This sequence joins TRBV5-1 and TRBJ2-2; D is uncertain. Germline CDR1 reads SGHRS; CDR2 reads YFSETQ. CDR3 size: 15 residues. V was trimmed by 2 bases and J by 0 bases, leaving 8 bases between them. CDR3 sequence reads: CASSFGNANTGELFF. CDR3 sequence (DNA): TGCGCCAGCAGCTTCGGTAACGCGAACACCGGGGAGCTGTTTTTT.

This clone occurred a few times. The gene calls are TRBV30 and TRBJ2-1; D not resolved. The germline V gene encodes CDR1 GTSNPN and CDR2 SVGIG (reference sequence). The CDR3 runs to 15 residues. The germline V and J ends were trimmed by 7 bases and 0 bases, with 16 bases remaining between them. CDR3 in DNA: TGTGCCTCCGCCACTAAGTCGGGCTCCTACAATGAGCAGTTCTTC. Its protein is CASATKSGSYNEQFF.

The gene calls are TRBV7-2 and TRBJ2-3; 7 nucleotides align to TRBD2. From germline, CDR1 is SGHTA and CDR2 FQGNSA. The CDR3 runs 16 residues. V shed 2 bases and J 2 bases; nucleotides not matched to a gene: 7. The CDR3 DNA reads TGTGCCAGCAGCTTAAGGCCGGGGGGAATCACAGATACGCAGTATTTT. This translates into CASSLRPGGITDTQYF.

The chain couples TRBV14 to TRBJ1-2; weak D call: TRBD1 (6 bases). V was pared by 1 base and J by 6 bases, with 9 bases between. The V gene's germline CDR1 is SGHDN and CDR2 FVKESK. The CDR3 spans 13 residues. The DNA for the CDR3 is TGTGCCAGCAGCCAAGCAGGGGCCGATGGCTACACCTTC. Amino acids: CASSQAGADGYTF. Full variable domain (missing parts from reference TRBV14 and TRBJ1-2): EAGVTQFPSHSVIEKGQTVTLRCDPISGHDNLYWYRRVMGKEIKFLLHFVKESKQDESGMPNNRFLAERTGGTYSTLKVQPAELEDSGVYFCASSQAGADGYTFGSGTRLTVV.

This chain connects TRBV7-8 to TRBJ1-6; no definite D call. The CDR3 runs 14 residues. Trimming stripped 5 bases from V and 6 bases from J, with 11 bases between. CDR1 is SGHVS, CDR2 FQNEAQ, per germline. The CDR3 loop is CASSIREGNSPLHF. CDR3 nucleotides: TGTGCCAGCAGCATCCGCGAGGGTAATTCACCCCTCCACTTT. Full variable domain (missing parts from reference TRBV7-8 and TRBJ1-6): GAGVSQSPRYKVAKRGQDVALRCDPISGHVSLFWYQQALGQGPEFLTYFQNEAQLDKSGLPSDRFFAERPEGSVSTLKIQRTQQEDSAVYLCASSIREGNSPLHFGNGTRLTVT.

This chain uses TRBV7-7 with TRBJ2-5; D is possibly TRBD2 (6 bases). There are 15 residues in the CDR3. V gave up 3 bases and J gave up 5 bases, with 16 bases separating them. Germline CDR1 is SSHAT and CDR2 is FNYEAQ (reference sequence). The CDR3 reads CASSFQSSSAETQYF. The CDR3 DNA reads TGTGCCAGCAGCTTTCAATCCTCTAGCGCGGAGACCCAGTACTTC.

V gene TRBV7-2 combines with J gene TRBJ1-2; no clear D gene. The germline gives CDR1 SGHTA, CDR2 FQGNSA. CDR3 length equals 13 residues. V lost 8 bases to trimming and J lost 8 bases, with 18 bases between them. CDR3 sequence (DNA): TGTGCCAGCGGGAGAGACCTCTCTGACGGCTACACCTTC. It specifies CASGRDLSDGYTF.

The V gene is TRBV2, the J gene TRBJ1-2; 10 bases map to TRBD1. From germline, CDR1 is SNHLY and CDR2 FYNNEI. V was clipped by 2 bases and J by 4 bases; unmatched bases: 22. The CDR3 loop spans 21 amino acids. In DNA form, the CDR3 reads TGTGCCAGCAGTGAATTTAGGGGGTCGACAGGGGGCCTTCATCGGGTCTATGGCTACACCTTC. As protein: CASSEFRGSTGGLHRVYGYTF.

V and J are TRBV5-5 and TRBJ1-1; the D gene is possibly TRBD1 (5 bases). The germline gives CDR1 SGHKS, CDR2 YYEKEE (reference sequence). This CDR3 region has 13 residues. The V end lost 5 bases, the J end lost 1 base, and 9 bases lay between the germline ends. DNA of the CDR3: TGTGCCAGCAGTCTGACAGCGAACACTGAAGCTTTCTTT. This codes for CASSLTANTEAFF.

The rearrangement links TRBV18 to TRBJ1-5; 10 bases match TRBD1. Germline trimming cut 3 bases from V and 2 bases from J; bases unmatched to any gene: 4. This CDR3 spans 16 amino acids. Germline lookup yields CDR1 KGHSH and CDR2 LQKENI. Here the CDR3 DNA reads TGTGCCAGCTCACCCAGCGGACAGGGGGGCAATCAGCCCCAGCATTTT. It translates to CASSPSGQGGNQPQHF.

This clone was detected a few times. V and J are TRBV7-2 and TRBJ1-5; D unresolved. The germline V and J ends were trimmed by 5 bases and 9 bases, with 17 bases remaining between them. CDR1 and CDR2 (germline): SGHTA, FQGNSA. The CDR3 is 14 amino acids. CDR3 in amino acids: CASSAEGASGPQHF. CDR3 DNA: TGTGCCAGCAGCGCCGAGGGTGCCTCGGGGCCCCAGCATTTT.

The CDR3, as DNA: TGCGCCAGCAGCTTAGGGACTAGCGGGAGGCAACTTTACAATGAGCAGTTCTTC. Residues: CASSLGTSGRQLYNEQFF. The chain carries TRBV5-1 and TRBJ2-1, with 15 bases matching TRBD2. Looked up from germline, CDR1 is SGHRS and CDR2 is YFSETQ. After removal of 2 bases from V and 4 bases from J, the junction contained 7 bases not matched to a gene. The CDR3 extends over 18 amino acids. Using reference TRBV5-1 and TRBJ2-1 for the parts outside the CDR3, the full variable domain is KAGVTQTPRYLIKTRGQQVTLSCSPISGHRSVSWYQQTPGQGLQFLFEYFSETQRNKGNFPGRFSGRQFSNSRSEMNVSTLELGDSALYLCASSLGTSGRQLYNEQFFGPGTRLTVL.